This entry lists 27 T cell receptor beta chains sequenced from one sample in a study of early T cells in non-severe SARS-CoV-2 infection. One entry per CDR3 protein results from TCRdb running MiXCR on the 5' RACE reads. The top ten clones hold about 1.3% of a sample with some 98,000 distinct CDR3 sequences, approximately 15% of them seen once. Sequenced sample: whole blood. The source is an adult who was a healthcare worker with PCR-confirmed SARS-CoV-2 infection or an uninfected control (not recorded which).

In its sample, this clonotype was seen a few times. The chain is built from TRBV7-9 and TRBJ1-6; D uncertain. Germline lookup yields CDR1 SEHNR and CDR2 FQNEAQ (reference sequence). The CDR3 extends over 15 amino acids. V lost 7 bases, J lost 9 bases, and 19 bases lay in between. CDR3 sequence (DNA): TGTGCCAGCACCCCCTACGGAGAGAGTTCTTCACCCCTCCACTTT. Amino acids: CASTPYGESSSPLHF.

Only a few counts were recorded for this clonotype. The chain recombines TRBV24-1 with TRBJ2-2, with D possibly called TRBD1 or TRBD2 (5 bases each). Germline values: CDR1 KGHDR, CDR2 SFDVKD. This CDR3 spans 15 amino acids. V lost 1 base and J 6 bases, leaving 11 bases between the germline ends. The CDR3 DNA sequence: TGTGCCACCAGTGATTTATCCAGGGAGCCCGGGGAGCTGTTTTTT. As protein: CATSDLSREPGELFF.

This chain connects TRBV28 to TRBJ2-7, with TRBD1 identical over 7 bases. The CDR3 runs to 12 residues. The trim removed 4 bases at V and 9 bases at J, leaving 6 bases unmatched. Germline assignment: CDR1 MDHEN and CDR2 SYDVKM. In DNA, the CDR3 is TGTGCCAGCAGTTCGTACAGGGGAAGGCAGTACTTC. It codes for CASSSYRGRQYF.

The chain has TRBV15 and TRBJ2-4, with 7 nucleotides matching TRBD2. The ends lost 0 bases at V and 3 bases at J; junction bases unmatched: 8. Germline V CDR1 and CDR2: LNHNV, YYDKDF (reference sequence). The CDR3 is 17 amino acids. The CDR3 spells CATSRDLLGGGKNIQYF. CDR3 sequence (DNA): TGTGCCACCAGCAGAGATCTCCTGGGGGGGGGCAAAAACATTCAGTACTTC.

The chain uses TRBV7-9 and TRBJ2-6; D remains unclear. CDR1 SEHNR and CDR2 FQNEAQ come from the germline V gene (reference sequence). The CDR3 extends over 18 amino acids. V lost 2 bases, J lost 4 bases, and 18 bases lay in between. CDR3 coding DNA: TGTGCCAGCAGCTTACCCGGGCCAGGCGTAGGAGGGGCCAACGTCCTGACTTTC. Its translation is CASSLPGPGVGGANVLTF.

This clonotype was observed at least ten times. The V call is TRBV10-1, the J call TRBJ2-2, with 8 nucleotides matching TRBD2. Germline V gene sequence: CDR1 WNHNN, CDR2 SYGVQD (reference sequence). The CDR3 consists of 16 residues. After removal of 3 bases from V and 2 bases from J, the junction contained 5 bases not matched to a gene. The CDR3 sequence is CASSELVAGNTGELFF. In nucleotides, the CDR3 is TGCGCCAGCAGTGAATTGGTAGCGGGAAACACCGGGGAGCTGTTTTTT.

The chain uses TRBV20-1 and TRBJ1-1; TRBD1 agrees at 8 bases. Germline-derived CDR1 and CDR2 are DFQATT and SNEGSKA (reference sequence). V lost 0 bases to trimming and J lost 7 bases; unmatched junction nucleotides: 7. The CDR3 runs 14 residues. The CDR3 DNA is TGCAGTGCTAGAGATTTCAGGGGGCAGAATGAAGCTTTCTTT. Its translation is CSARDFRGQNEAFF.

This clonotype was picked up a small number of times. CDR3 DNA sequence: TGTGCCAGCAGCCGGGGGGACACCCTTGGGTACGAGCAGTACTTC. Translated, it gives CASSRGDTLGYEQYF. The chain employs TRBV7-2 and TRBJ2-7; D is possibly TRBD2 (7 bases). The germline V gene has CDR1 SGHTA and CDR2 FQGNSA. The V end was cut by 5 bases, the J end by 4 bases, with 18 bases between. There are 15 residues in the CDR3.

V gene TRBV20-1 combines with J gene TRBJ2-7; weak D call: TRBD1 (6 bases). The CDR3 is 13 residues long. Germline loops: CDR1 DFQATT, CDR2 SNEGSKA (reference sequence). V was shortened by 6 bases and J by 5 bases, with 17 bases between the two germline ends. The chain's CDR3 is CSAVGTGPHEQYF. The CDR3, as DNA: TGCAGTGCCGTTGGCACAGGGCCCCACGAGCAGTACTTC.

This clonotype was detected ten times or more. The chain combines TRBV18 with TRBJ2-7, with TRBD1 identical over 9 bases. Germline CDR1 reads KGHSH; CDR2 reads LQKENI. This CDR3 has 15 amino acids. V trimming: 5 bases; J trimming: 6 bases; junction bases outside the gene matches: 11. CDR3 bases: TGTGCCAGCTCATCCACGGGACAGGGATGGCTCGAGCAGTACTTC. This encodes CASSSTGQGWLEQYF.

This clonotype was seen only a few times. This rearrangement joins TRBV6-5 to TRBJ2-2; possible D gene TRBD2, 6 bases. V lost 6 bases and J lost 5, with 7 bases in between. The CDR3 sequence is 12 residues long. Germline CDR1 is MNHEY and CDR2 is SVGAGI. CDR3 sequence reads: CASRGGTGELFF. CDR3 nucleotides: TGTGCCAGCAGGGGGGGAACCGGGGAGCTGTTTTTT.

V usage is TRBV5-1 and J usage is TRBJ2-7; TRBD1 matches at 7 bases. CDR1 is SGHRS, CDR2 YFSETQ, per germline. With V trimmed by 0 bases and J by 6 bases, 9 bases remained unmatched. The CDR3 totals 15 residues. CDR3 bases: TGCGCCAGCAGCTTGGACGGGACAGCAGGTCTCGAGCAGTACTTC. Encoded protein: CASSLDGTAGLEQYF.

This clonotype has a count of ten or more. The V and J genes are TRBV20-1 and TRBJ2-7; 12 bases are shared with TRBD2. V dropped 0 bases and J dropped 3; count of bases not matched to a gene: 12. Germline V gene data show CDR1 as DFQATT and CDR2 as SNEGSKA (reference sequence). This CDR3 is 18 amino acids long. The CDR3 sequence is CSARDLSRTSGINYEQYF. The CDR3 nucleotides read TGCAGTGCTAGAGATTTATCTCGGACTAGCGGGATAAACTACGAGCAGTACTTC.

This clonotype was detected ten times or more. The chain employs TRBV11-2 and TRBJ2-1, with 9 positions matching TRBD2. The length of the CDR3 is 15 residues. Germline V CDR1 and CDR2: SGHAT, FQNNGV. Trimming at V came to 1 base and at J to 8 bases, leaving 6 bases not matched to a gene. The CDR3 region is CASSLVAGVGYEQFF. The CDR3 DNA reads as TGTGCCAGCAGCTTAGTAGCGGGAGTGGGATATGAGCAGTTCTTC. The whole variable domain, filled in from reference TRBV11-2 and TRBJ2-1, reads EAGVAQSPRYKIIEKRQSVAFWCNPISGHATLYWYQQILGQGPKLLIQFQNNGVVDDSQLPKDRFSAERLKGVDSTLKIQPAKLEDSAVYLCASSLVAGVGYEQFFGPGTRLTVL.

This clonotype is deemed medium-sized. The chain recombines TRBV6-5 with TRBJ2-6, with TRBD1 matching over 7 bases. CDR1 is MNHEY, CDR2 SVGAGI, per germline. The CDR3 loop spans 15 amino acids. V lost 7 bases, J lost 0 bases, and 3 bases stayed unmatched. In DNA form, the CDR3 reads TGTGCCAGCACCGGGGACAGCTCTGGGGCCAACGTCCTGACTTTC. Its protein is CASTGDSSGANVLTF.

This clonotype occurred many times. This chain uses TRBV27 with TRBJ2-1; the match to TRBD2 covers 10 bases. The junction had 2 bases not matched to a gene; V was cut back by 5 bases and J by 4 bases. The CDR3 loop spans 14 amino acids. CDR1 and CDR2 (germline): MNHEY, SMNVEV (reference sequence). This CDR3 reads CASSLAGVYNEQFF. CDR3 sequence (DNA): TGTGCCAGCAGTCTAGCGGGAGTTTACAATGAGCAGTTCTTC.

The rearrangement links TRBV9 to TRBJ1-3; D call uncertain. The CDR3 runs to 13 residues. The V gene lost 4 bases and the J gene lost 6 bases, with 11 bases spanning the gap. Per the germline V gene, CDR1 is SGDLS and CDR2 is YYNGEE. CDR3 bases: TGTGCCAGCAGCCCCCCCTCAGAAAACACCATATATTTT. Translated, it gives CASSPPSENTIYF.

This clonotype turned up a few times. The rearrangement joins TRBV7-6 to TRBJ1-1; no clear D. This CDR3 spans 13 amino acids. Deletions cut 5 bases from V and 5 bases from J, with 12 bases between. The germline CDR1 and CDR2 sequences are SGHVS and FNYEAQ. CDR3 nucleotides: TGTGCCAGCAGCCCCCTTGGGGTTACTGAAGCTTTCTTT. This codes for CASSPLGVTEAFF.

This chain uses TRBV5-1 with TRBJ2-6; perhaps D is TRBD1 or TRBD2 (6 bases each). The V and J ends lost 6 bases and 7 bases respectively, with 17 bases between them. CDR3 length: 15 amino acids. Germline CDR1 reads SGHRS; CDR2 reads YFSETQ. Written as DNA, the CDR3 is TGCGCCAGCACCCAGACCCCGGGGGCAGCCAACGTCCTGACTTTC. This translates into CASTQTPGAANVLTF. The full variable domain, its missing parts supplied by reference TRBV5-1 and TRBJ2-6, is KAGVTQTPRYLIKTRGQQVTLSCSPISGHRSVSWYQQTPGQGLQFLFEYFSETQRNKGNFPGRFSGRQFSNSRSEMNVSTLELGDSALYLCASTQTPGAANVLTFGAGSRLTVL.

The V gene is TRBV20-1, the J gene TRBJ1-6; D not certain. Germline loops: CDR1 DFQATT, CDR2 SNEGSKA (reference sequence). Trimming shortened V by 3 bases and J by 6 bases, and 9 bases separated the two germline ends. The CDR3 totals 13 residues. CDR3 DNA: TGCAGTGCTAGGACTCCGGGTAATTCACCCCTCCACTTT. Protein: CSARTPGNSPLHF.

The chain is built from TRBV7-2 and TRBJ1-1; the D is unclear. This CDR3 comprises 14 residues. The V and J ends lost 1 base and 0 bases respectively, with 6 bases between them. Looked up from germline, CDR1 is SGHTA and CDR2 is FQGNSA. The CDR3 loop reads CASSLESVNTEAFF. The CDR3, as DNA: TGTGCCAGCAGCTTAGAATCGGTGAACACTGAAGCTTTCTTT.

This clonotype was recorded a few times. The chain employs TRBV7-9 and TRBJ2-1, with D hard to call. The V end lost 3 bases, the J end lost 5 bases, and 14 bases lay between the germline ends. Germline V CDR1 and CDR2: SEHNR, FQNEAQ (reference sequence). The CDR3 has 15 residues. Written as DNA, the CDR3 is TGTGCCAGCAGCTTTGGATCACAGTTAAACAATGAGCAGTTCTTC. Amino acids: CASSFGSQLNNEQFF.

The chain carries TRBV7-9 and TRBJ2-2; unclear D gene. This CDR3 is 15 amino acids long. Trimming removed 5 bases at V and 4 bases at J, with 14 bases between. The germline V gene has CDR1 SEHNR and CDR2 FQNEAQ (reference sequence). The CDR3 bases are TGTGCCAGCAGCCAACAGCTTCACAGCACCGGGGAGCTGTTTTTT. Its protein is CASSQQLHSTGELFF.

This clonotype was recorded at least ten times. V gene TRBV6-6 combines with J gene TRBJ1-1; a weak D match, TRBD1 (5 bases). CDR1 is MNHNY and CDR2 is SVGAGI in the germline V gene (reference sequence). Trimming removed 11 bases from V and 4 bases from J, with 14 bases in between. The CDR3 has 12 residues. In nucleotides, the CDR3 is TGTGCCGTCCTGGTGGGGGGCACTGAAGCTTTCTTT. Translation gives CAVLVGGTEAFF.

The chain employs TRBV20-1 and TRBJ2-1; D is perhaps TRBD2 (5 bases). With 3 bases removed from V and 0 bases from J, the gap between germline ends came to 12 bases. Germline V gene lookup returns CDR1 DFQATT and CDR2 SNEGSKA (reference sequence). CDR3 size: 15 residues. Written as DNA, the CDR3 is TGCAGTGCTAGCGACGGGCGGGCCTCCTACAATGAGCAGTTCTTC. Encoded protein: CSASDGRASYNEQFF.

This clonotype has more than one count but fewer than ten. The chain employs TRBV29-1 and TRBJ2-7; a weak D match, TRBD1 (5 bases). The CDR3 loop spans 13 amino acids. In germline, CDR1 is SQVTM, CDR2 ANQGSEA. With 4 bases removed from V and 2 bases from J, the gap between germline ends came to 12 bases. The CDR3 reads CSVVAGNPYEQYF. The CDR3 nucleotides are TGCAGCGTTGTAGCAGGGAATCCCTACGAGCAGTACTTC.

V and J are TRBV6-2 or TRBV6-3 and TRBJ2-7; maybe TRBD1 (5 bases). The CDR3 runs to 13 residues. Deletions cut 3 bases from V and 2 bases from J, with 8 bases between. The germline V gene encodes CDR1 MNHEY and CDR2 SVGEGT. The CDR3 bases are TGTGCCAGCAGTTATGAACAGGCCTACGAGCAGTACTTC. It is translated as CASSYEQAYEQYF.